This record looks at one TCR beta chain sequence and its context. The sample belongs to a study of T cell changes during pregnancy in multiple sclerosis. This table comes from immunoSEQ multiplex PCR, and its TCRdb copy is limited to in-frame clones, with some not included. The sample records tens of thousands of clones, about 92% being singletons. The input for sequencing was peripheral blood, taken in the first trimester of pregnancy. The receptor was isolated from a female donor in good health, enrolled as a control in a pregnancy study.

The CDR3 nucleotides read TGTGCCAGCCGCGTCGGGGGGTCCTACGAGCAGTACTTC. Translating gives CASRVGGSYEQYF. V and J are TRBV5-5 and TRBJ2-7, with 7 nucleotides matching TRBD2. Germline V gene data show CDR1 as SGHKS and CDR2 as YYEKEE (reference sequence). V gave up 7 bases and J gave up 1 base; unmatched junction bases: 5. The CDR3 is made up of 13 amino acids.